The 31 T cell receptor beta chains below come from one sample, sequenced in a study of cytomegalovirus exposure and HLA in healthy donors. PCR used 60 Vbeta primers and 13 Jbeta primers. Method: immunoSEQ multiplex PCR; TCRdb's copy keeps in-frame clones and lacks some. The data contain 210,000 or so clones, over 70% of them singletons. The sample taken for sequencing was PBMCs. The origin of the receptors is an older woman in good health and CMV-seropositive.

The V gene is TRBV7-8, the J gene TRBJ2-1, with 7 bases identical to TRBD1. CDR1 and CDR2 from the germline V gene are SGHVS and FQNEAQ. V shed 2 bases, J shed 2 bases, and the junction held 6 bases outside the gene matches. The CDR3 is made up of 16 amino acids. The CDR3 sequence: CASSLSGTEPYNEQFF. CDR3 in DNA: TGTGCCAGCAGCTTAAGTGGGACAGAGCCCTACAATGAGCAGTTCTTC. Drawing the rest from reference TRBV7-8 and TRBJ2-1, the complete variable domain is GAGVSQSPRYKVAKRGQDVALRCDPISGHVSLFWYQQALGQGPEFLTYFQNEAQLDKSGLPSDRFFAERPEGSVSTLKIQRTQQEDSAVYLCASSLSGTEPYNEQFFGPGTRLTVL.

The chain uses TRBV30 and TRBJ2-3; D remains ambiguous. The CDR3 has 11 residues. Per germline, CDR1 GTSNPN and CDR2 SVGIG (reference sequence). Trimming removed 5 bases from V and 3 bases from J, with 6 bases in between. Written as DNA, the CDR3 is TGTGCCTGGGAGAGAACAGATACGCAGTATTTT. Residues: CAWERTDTQYF.

This chain uses TRBV11-3 with TRBJ2-1; D possibly corresponds to TRBD1 (6 bases). Germline-derived CDR1 and CDR2 are SGHNT and YENEEA. The CDR3 contains 16 residues. The V gene lost 1 base and the J gene lost 8 bases, with 18 bases spanning the gap. The CDR3 DNA sequence: TGTGCCAGCAGCTTAGGGCTGCAGGGCAGGGGTGATGAGCAGTTCTTC. This encodes CASSLGLQGRGDEQFF.

The sample holds a few counts of this clone. V is TRBV5-1 and J is TRBJ1-3; possible D gene TRBD1, 6 bases. The V end lost 4 bases, the J end lost 8 bases, and 13 bases lay between the germline ends. This CDR3 contains 13 residues. The germline V gene encodes CDR1 SGHRS and CDR2 YFSETQ. CDR3 bases: TGCGCCAGCAGCCCTGGACAGAGTGACACCATATATTTT. Its translation is CASSPGQSDTIYF.

The V gene is TRBV27, the J gene TRBJ2-1, with D maybe TRBD2 (5 bases). Trimming took 2 bases from V and 4 from J, leaving 9 bases between them. CDR3 length equals 14 residues. CDR1 is MNHEY and CDR2 is SMNVEV in the germline V gene (reference sequence). CDR3 DNA: TGTGCCAGCAGTTTACCCGGGAATTACAATGAGCAGTTCTTC. Translation: CASSLPGNYNEQFF.

V and J are TRBV2 and TRBJ1-2; D not resolved. The CDR3 has 15 amino acids. Germline values: CDR1 SNHLY, CDR2 FYNNEI. Trimming removed 6 bases at V and 4 bases at J, with 18 bases between. This CDR3 reads CASRAWVGAAYGYTF. The DNA for the CDR3 is TGTGCCAGCAGGGCCTGGGTGGGAGCGGCCTATGGCTACACCTTC. Filled out from reference TRBV2 and TRBJ1-2, the complete variable domain reads EPEVTQTPSHQVTQMGQEVILRCVPISNHLYFYWYRQILGQKVEFLVSFYNNEISEKSEIFDDQFSVERPDGSNFTLKIRSTKLEDSAMYFCASRAWVGAAYGYTFGSGTRLTVV.

The rearrangement joins TRBV5-1 to TRBJ2-5; D is unresolved. The CDR3 has 14 residues. Germline V lookup: CDR1 SGHRS, CDR2 YFSETQ. Trimming shortened V by 4 bases and J by 7 bases, and 17 bases separated the two germline ends. The CDR3 DNA is TGCGCCAGCAGCCCCAGGCCTCCTGATCGGACCCAGTACTTC. Its translation: CASSPRPPDRTQYF. Supplemented by reference TRBV5-1 and TRBJ2-5, the full variable domain reads KAGVTQTPRYLIKTRGQQVTLSCSPISGHRSVSWYQQTPGQGLQFLFEYFSETQRNKGNFPGRFSGRQFSNSRSEMNVSTLELGDSALYLCASSPRPPDRTQYFGPGTRLLVL.

This rearrangement joins TRBV28 to TRBJ2-7; D gene uncertain. The germline CDR1 and CDR2 sequences are MDHEN and SYDVKM. V dropped 7 bases and J dropped 0 bases, with 7 bases sitting between them. This CDR3 is 12 amino acids long. CDR3 loop: CASTLLSYEQYF. As DNA, the CDR3 is TGTGCCAGCACTCTCCTCTCCTACGAGCAGTACTTC. Based on the CDR3 plus reference TRBV28 and TRBJ2-7, the full variable domain is DVKVTQSSRYLVKRTGEKVFLECVQDMDHENMFWYRQDPGLGLRLIYFSYDVKMKEKGDIPEGYSVSREKKERFSLILESASTNQTSMYLCASTLLSYEQYFGPGTRLTVT.

This clone was picked up one time. The chain recombines TRBV10-3 with TRBJ2-2; 9 bases match TRBD1. The V gene's germline CDR1 is ENHRY and CDR2 SYGVKD. CDR3 length equals 16 residues. V lost 1 base and J lost 7; bases outside the gene matches: 7. As DNA, the CDR3 is TGTGCCATCAGTGAGTTAAGAACAGGGGGCGGCGGGGAGCTGTTTTTT. Its translation is CAISELRTGGGGELFF.

The CDR3 DNA sequence: TGTGCCTGGAGCACCCCGACAGGGGACGGGACAGATACGCAGTATTTT. The encoded protein is CAWSTPTGDGTDTQYF. V usage is TRBV30 and J usage is TRBJ2-3; 8 positions match TRBD1. Germline CDR1 and CDR2: GTSNPN and SVGIG (reference sequence). V lost 3 bases, J lost 3 bases, and 11 bases stayed unmatched. The CDR3 is 16 residues long.

The chain carries TRBV6-6 and TRBJ1-2; D gene unclear. Germline CDR1 reads MNHNY; CDR2 reads SVGAGI (reference sequence). Trimming pared 6 bases from V and 1 base from J, leaving 12 bases between. This CDR3 is built from 14 residues. The CDR3 region is CASSLSVGNYGYTF. The DNA of the CDR3 is TGTGCCAGCAGCCTAAGCGTGGGTAACTATGGCTACACCTTC.

The gene calls are TRBV4-2 and TRBJ1-6; D not resolved. The CDR3 is 16 residues long. Trimming stripped 0 bases from V and 5 bases from J, with 11 bases between. Germline V CDR1 and CDR2: LGHNA, YNFKEQ. DNA for the CDR3: TGTGCCAGCAGCCAAGAAGGAGTTCGGGATAATTCACCCCTCCACTTT. Translation gives CASSQEGVRDNSPLHF.

This chain connects TRBV28 to TRBJ1-2; D ambiguous. The CDR3 loop spans 11 amino acids. Germline CDR1 reads MDHEN; CDR2 reads SYDVKM. V was clipped by 11 bases and J by 8 bases, with 15 bases between them. DNA of the CDR3: TGTGCCGGGTCGGCGGGCGGGGGCTACACCTTC. Its translation: CAGSAGGGYTF.

The genes are TRBV6-1 and TRBJ2-3; D possibly corresponds to TRBD2 (6 bases). The CDR3 consists of 11 residues. V lost 6 bases and J lost 8, with 9 bases in between. The V gene's germline CDR1 is MNHNS and CDR2 SASEGT. The CDR3 loop is CASSPGGTQYF. In DNA, the CDR3 is TGTGCCAGCAGCCCCGGGGGTACGCAGTATTTT.

The chain employs TRBV11-1 and TRBJ1-1; 7 bases match TRBD1. Germline CDR1 is SGHAT and CDR2 is FQDESV (reference sequence). The CDR3 runs 14 residues. Trimming removed 5 bases from V and 3 bases from J; junction bases left unmatched: 6. Here the CDR3 reads CASSPWTGDTEAFF. CDR3 DNA sequence: TGTGCCAGCAGCCCTTGGACAGGAGACACTGAAGCTTTCTTT.

V is TRBV7-9 and J is TRBJ1-4; 8 bases agree with TRBD1. This CDR3 is 14 amino acids long. Germline CDR1 SEHNR, CDR2 FQNEAQ (reference sequence). V shed 1 base and J 7 bases; nucleotides not matched to a gene: 2. CDR3 region: CASSLDRGAEKLFF. In DNA form, the CDR3 reads TGTGCCAGCAGCTTAGACAGGGGGGCTGAAAAACTGTTTTTT.

The gene calls are TRBV5-1 and TRBJ2-7; 7 nucleotides match TRBD2. Germline trimming cut 0 bases from V and 6 bases from J; bases unmatched to any gene: 3. Germline V CDR1 and CDR2: SGHRS, YFSETQ. CDR3 length equals 13 residues. The chain's CDR3 is CASSLASGVEQYF. CDR3 bases: TGCGCCAGCAGCTTGGCTAGCGGAGTCGAGCAGTACTTC. The full variable domain, rest sourced from reference TRBV5-1 and TRBJ2-7, is KAGVTQTPRYLIKTRGQQVTLSCSPISGHRSVSWYQQTPGQGLQFLFEYFSETQRNKGNFPGRFSGRQFSNSRSEMNVSTLELGDSALYLCASSLASGVEQYFGPGTRLTVT.

The V and J genes are TRBV5-4 and TRBJ2-7; 9 nucleotides match TRBD1. This CDR3 is built from 15 residues. CDR1 is SGHNT, CDR2 YYREEE, per germline (reference sequence). The J segment lost 0 bases and the V segment lost 4 bases, leaving 5 bases of the junction unmatched. The CDR3 DNA sequence: TGTGCCAGCAGCACAAGGACAGGGGACTCCTACGAGCAGTACTTC. It yields the protein CASSTRTGDSYEQYF.

This clone was picked up one time. The V and J genes are TRBV28 and TRBJ1-4; the D is unclear. The V gene's germline CDR1 is MDHEN and CDR2 SYDVKM. Trimming cost V 1 base and J 1 base, with 10 bases left between them. CDR3 length: 16 amino acids. The CDR3 bases are TGTGCCAGCAGTTTATTAGGTCCAGGAACTAATGAAAAACTGTTTTTT. It codes for CASSLLGPGTNEKLFF.

J is TRBJ1-5 and V is TRBV7-9; TRBD1 might be the D (6 bases). CDR1 is SEHNR and CDR2 is FQNEAQ in the germline V gene (reference sequence). The germline V and J ends were trimmed by 6 bases and 2 bases, with 11 bases remaining between them. The CDR3 covers 14 residues. CDR3 nucleotide sequence: TGTGCCAGCAGTACAGGGTCGGGCAATCAGCCCCAGCATTTT. Amino acid sequence: CASSTGSGNQPQHF.

The chain joins TRBV6-1 to TRBJ2-1, with 11 bases that match TRBD2. CDR3 length: 15 amino acids. Per germline, CDR1 MNHNS and CDR2 SASEGT. The V and J ends lost 1 base and 8 bases, in that order; junction bases with no gene match: 4. The CDR3 DNA reads TGTGCCAGCAGTGAAGTGGTAGCGGGGGGGGATGAGCAGTTCTTC. It is translated as CASSEVVAGGDEQFF.

The CDR3 coding sequence is TGTGCCAGCAGCGAGGGGGCAGGATATGGCTACACCTTC. It encodes CASSEGAGYGYTF. The chain couples TRBV6-1 to TRBJ1-2; the match to TRBD1 covers 7 bases. This CDR3 comprises 13 residues. V dropped 6 bases and J dropped 5; count of bases not matched to a gene: 6. Germline-derived CDR1 and CDR2 are MNHNS and SASEGT.

The chain links TRBV28 to TRBJ1-5; D gene ambiguous. V lost 3 bases, J lost 4 bases, and 13 bases lay in between. Germline V gene data show CDR1 as MDHEN and CDR2 as SYDVKM. This CDR3 spans 15 amino acids. DNA of the CDR3: TGTGCCAGCAGTTTCCGCTTAGAGGCAAATCAGCCCCAGCATTTT. Its translation is CASSFRLEANQPQHF.

In nucleotides, the CDR3 is TGTGCCATCAGTGATGGAGGGGGCTCCTACGAGCAGTACTTC. The encoded protein is CAISDGGGSYEQYF. The chain uses TRBV10-3 and TRBJ2-5, with D perhaps being TRBD1 or TRBD2 (6 bases each). The J call is doubtful: the DNA matches TRBJ2-7 better. This CDR3 has 14 residues. Looked up from germline, CDR1 is ENHRY and CDR2 is SYGVKD.

This clone showed up just once. The V call is TRBV5-1, the J call TRBJ1-1; 7 bases agree with TRBD1. The CDR3 runs to 14 residues. The V gene end was trimmed by 3 bases and the J gene end by 1 base; junction bases not matched to a gene: 3. CDR1 is SGHRS and CDR2 is YFSETQ in the germline V gene. As DNA, the CDR3 is TGCGCCAGCAGCTCACAGGGGCGGAACACTGAAGCTTTCTTT. It yields the protein CASSSQGRNTEAFF.

Only one count was recorded for this clone. The chain has TRBV5-1 and TRBJ1-2, with D hard to call. Germline V gives CDR1 SGHRS, CDR2 YFSETQ. The CDR3 extends over 16 amino acids. V lost 5 bases to trimming and J lost 6 bases, with 23 bases between them. This CDR3 is CASRPPGRGFRDGYTF. CDR3 nucleotide sequence: TGCGCCAGCAGGCCGCCGGGCCGGGGTTTTCGTGATGGCTACACCTTC. Full variable domain (missing parts from reference TRBV5-1 and TRBJ1-2): KAGVTQTPRYLIKTRGQQVTLSCSPISGHRSVSWYQQTPGQGLQFLFEYFSETQRNKGNFPGRFSGRQFSNSRSEMNVSTLELGDSALYLCASRPPGRGFRDGYTFGSGTRLTVV.

This rearrangement joins TRBV28 to TRBJ2-7, with 9 bases fitting TRBD1. The CDR3 is 14 amino acids. With 7 bases clipped from V and 5 bases from J, the junction kept 9 bases outside the gene matches. The V gene's germline CDR1 is MDHEN and CDR2 SYDVKM. The CDR3 region is CASTLYTGGHEQYF. CDR3 nucleotide sequence: TGTGCCAGCACCTTATACACAGGGGGCCACGAGCAGTACTTC.

This clone was observed a handful of times. The rearrangement joins TRBV7-2 to TRBJ2-5; TRBD1 matches 8 bases. This CDR3 is 14 amino acids long. V was pared by 4 bases and J by 1 base, with 2 bases of the junction left unmatched. CDR1 and CDR2 from the germline V gene are SGHTA and FQGNSA. CDR3 in DNA: TGTGCCAGCAGCTCGGACAGGGTCCAAGAGACCCAGTACTTC. Residues: CASSSDRVQETQYF.

Comment on this clone: At the DNA level, this CDR3 is encoded by other sequences in the same sample as well. The chain links TRBV14 to TRBJ1-2; 10 bases are a match to TRBD1. This CDR3 comprises 14 residues. Germline V lookup: CDR1 SGHDN, CDR2 FVKESK. V shed 1 base and J 8 bases; nucleotides not matched to a gene: 4. CDR3 DNA sequence: TGTGCCAGCAGCCAAGGAGGGACAGGGGTAGGCTACACCTTC. Its translation is CASSQGGTGVGYTF.

The chain combines TRBV18 with TRBJ1-4, with TRBD1 identical over 8 bases. The CDR3 covers 15 residues. Germline V gene lookup returns CDR1 KGHSH and CDR2 LQKENI. The trim removed 3 bases at V and 6 bases at J, leaving 6 bases unmatched. CDR3 in amino acids: CASSPRQGKDEKLFF. For the CDR3, the DNA is TGTGCCAGCTCACCCCGACAGGGGAAGGATGAAAAACTGTTTTTT.

The chain couples TRBV7-9 to TRBJ1-3; D is undetermined. Deletions cut 1 base from V and 4 bases from J, with 8 bases between. Germline V CDR1 and CDR2: SEHNR, FQNEAQ (reference sequence). This CDR3 is built from 14 residues. As DNA, the CDR3 is TGTGCCAGCAGCTTAGGGCAGGCGGGAAACACCATATATTTT. Translation: CASSLGQAGNTIYF. The full variable domain, rest sourced from reference TRBV7-9 and TRBJ1-3, is DTGVSQNPRHKITKRGQNVTFRCDPISEHNRLYWYRQTLGQGPEFLTYFQNEAQLEKSRLLSDRFSAERPKGSFSTLEIQRTEQGDSAMYLCASSLGQAGNTIYFGEGSWLTVV.